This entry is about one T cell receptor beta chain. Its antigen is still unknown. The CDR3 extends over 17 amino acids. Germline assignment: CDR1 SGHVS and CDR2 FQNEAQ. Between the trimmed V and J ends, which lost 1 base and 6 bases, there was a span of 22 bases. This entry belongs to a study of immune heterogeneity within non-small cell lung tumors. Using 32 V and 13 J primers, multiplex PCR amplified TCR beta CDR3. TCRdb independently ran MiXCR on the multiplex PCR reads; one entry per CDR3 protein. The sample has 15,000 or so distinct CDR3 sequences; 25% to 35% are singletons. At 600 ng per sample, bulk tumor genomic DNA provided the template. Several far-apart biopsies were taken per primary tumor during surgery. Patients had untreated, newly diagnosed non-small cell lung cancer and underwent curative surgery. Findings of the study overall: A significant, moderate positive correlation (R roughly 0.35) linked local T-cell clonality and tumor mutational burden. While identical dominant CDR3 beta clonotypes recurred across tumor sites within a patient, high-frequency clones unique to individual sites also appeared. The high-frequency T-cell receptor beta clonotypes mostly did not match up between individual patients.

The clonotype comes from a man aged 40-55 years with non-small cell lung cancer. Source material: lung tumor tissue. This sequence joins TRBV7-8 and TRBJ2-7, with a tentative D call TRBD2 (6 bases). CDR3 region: CASSLVTVTRGKCEQYF. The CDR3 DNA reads TGTGCCAGCAGCTTAGTCACCGTGACTAGAGGAAAATGCGAGCAGTACTTC.